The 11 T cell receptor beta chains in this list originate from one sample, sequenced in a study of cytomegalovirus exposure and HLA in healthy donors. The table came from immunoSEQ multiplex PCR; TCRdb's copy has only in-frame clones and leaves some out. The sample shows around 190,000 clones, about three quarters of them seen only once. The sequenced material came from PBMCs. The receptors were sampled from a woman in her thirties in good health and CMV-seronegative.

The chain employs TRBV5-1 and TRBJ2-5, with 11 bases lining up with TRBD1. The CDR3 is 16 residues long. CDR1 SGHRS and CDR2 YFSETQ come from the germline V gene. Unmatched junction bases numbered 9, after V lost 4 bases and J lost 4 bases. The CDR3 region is CASSGSGTGGLETQYF. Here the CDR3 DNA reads TGCGCCAGCAGCGGGTCCGGGACAGGGGGTTTAGAGACCCAGTACTTC.

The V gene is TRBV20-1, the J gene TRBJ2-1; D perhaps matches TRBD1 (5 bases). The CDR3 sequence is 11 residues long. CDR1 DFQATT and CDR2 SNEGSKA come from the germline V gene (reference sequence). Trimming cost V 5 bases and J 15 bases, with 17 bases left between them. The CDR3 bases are TGCAGTGCTTTGGCATCAGGGCTGCGGTTCTTC. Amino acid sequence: CSALASGLRFF.

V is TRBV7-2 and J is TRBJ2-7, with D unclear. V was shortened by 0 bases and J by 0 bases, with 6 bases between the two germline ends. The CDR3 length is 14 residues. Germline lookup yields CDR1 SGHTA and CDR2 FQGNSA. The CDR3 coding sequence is TGTGCCAGCAGCTTAGCTCAGGCCTCCTACGAGCAGTACTTC. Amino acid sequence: CASSLAQASYEQYF.

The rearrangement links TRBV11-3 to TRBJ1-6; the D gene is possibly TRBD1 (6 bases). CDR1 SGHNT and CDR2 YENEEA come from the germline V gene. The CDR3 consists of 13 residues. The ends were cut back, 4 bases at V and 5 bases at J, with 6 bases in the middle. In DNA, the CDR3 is TGTGCCAGCAGCTGGACAGATAATTCACCCCTCCACTTT. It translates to CASSWTDNSPLHF.

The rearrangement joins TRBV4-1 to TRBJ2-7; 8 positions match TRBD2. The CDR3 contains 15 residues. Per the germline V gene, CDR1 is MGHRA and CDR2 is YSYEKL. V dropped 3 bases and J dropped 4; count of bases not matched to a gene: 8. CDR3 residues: CASSQNPGGAYEQYF. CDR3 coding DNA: TGCGCCAGCAGCCAGAATCCCGGGGGGGCTTACGAGCAGTACTTC.

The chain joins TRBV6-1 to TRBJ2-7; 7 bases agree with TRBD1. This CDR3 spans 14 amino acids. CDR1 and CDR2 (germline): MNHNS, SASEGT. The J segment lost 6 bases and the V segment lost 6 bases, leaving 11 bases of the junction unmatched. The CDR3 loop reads CASRRPGTEFEQYF. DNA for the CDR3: TGTGCCAGCAGACGCCCTGGGACAGAGTTCGAGCAGTACTTC.

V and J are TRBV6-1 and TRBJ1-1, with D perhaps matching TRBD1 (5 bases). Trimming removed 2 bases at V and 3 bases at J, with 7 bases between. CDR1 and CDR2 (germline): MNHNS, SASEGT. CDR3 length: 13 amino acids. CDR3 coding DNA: TGTGCCAGCAGTGAAATACAGGACACTGAAGCTTTCTTT. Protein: CASSEIQDTEAFF.

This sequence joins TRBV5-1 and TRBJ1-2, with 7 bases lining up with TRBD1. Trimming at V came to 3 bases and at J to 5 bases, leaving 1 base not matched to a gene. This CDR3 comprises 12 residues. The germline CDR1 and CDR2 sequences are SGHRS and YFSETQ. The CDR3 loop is CASSWGQYGYTF. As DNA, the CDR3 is TGCGCCAGCAGCTGGGGACAGTATGGCTACACCTTC.

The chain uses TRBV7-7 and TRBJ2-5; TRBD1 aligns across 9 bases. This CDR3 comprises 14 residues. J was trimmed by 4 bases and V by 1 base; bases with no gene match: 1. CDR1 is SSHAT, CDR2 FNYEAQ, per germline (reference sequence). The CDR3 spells CASSLGTGAETQYF. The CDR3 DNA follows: TGTGCCAGCAGCTTAGGGACAGGGGCAGAGACCCAGTACTTC.

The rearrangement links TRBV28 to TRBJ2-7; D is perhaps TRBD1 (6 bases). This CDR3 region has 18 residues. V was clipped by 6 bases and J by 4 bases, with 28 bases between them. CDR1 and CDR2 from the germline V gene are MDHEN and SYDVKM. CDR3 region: CASRRSALTGLAFYEQYF. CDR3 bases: TGTGCCAGCAGGAGATCTGCTCTGACAGGTCTTGCATTTTACGAGCAGTACTTC.

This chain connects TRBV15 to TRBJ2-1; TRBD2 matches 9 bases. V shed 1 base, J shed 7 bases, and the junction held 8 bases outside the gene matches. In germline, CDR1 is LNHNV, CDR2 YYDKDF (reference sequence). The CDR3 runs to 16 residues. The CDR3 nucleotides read TGTGCCACCAGCAGAGCCCTGCGGGAGGGCCGGAATGAGCAGTTCTTC. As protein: CATSRALREGRNEQFF.